The text below deals with one T cell receptor (beta chain). Antigen: not known. Method: immunoSEQ multiplex PCR; TCRdb's copy keeps in-frame clones and lacks some. Of 97,000 or so clones in the sample, about 94% were seen once. This sample stems from a study of cytomegalovirus exposure and HLA in healthy donors. Regarding the study as a whole: Overall, approximately 150 TCR beta chains were annotated as cytomegalovirus-associated. Under in vitro conditions, a few CMV-associated chains were confirmed as specific for CMV antigens. Some public TCRs appeared in many individuals, while most sequences were rare.

There are 17 residues in the CDR3. Looked up from germline, CDR1 is LNHDA and CDR2 is SQIVND (reference sequence). The V gene lost 2 bases and the J gene lost 1 base, with 17 bases spanning the gap. Separate from the roughly 700-subject first cohort, the 120-subject validation cohort was the one that the donors belonged to. This chain connects TRBV19 to TRBJ1-2, with D possibly being TRBD1 (6 bases). Sequenced: PBMCs. This TCR was recovered from a woman younger than 30 in good health and CMV-seronegative. CDR3: CASSIITTGQHNYGYTF. CDR3 in DNA: TGTGCCAGTAGTATAATAACAACAGGACAGCATAACTATGGCTACACCTTC.